Each of the 29 T cell receptor beta chains below was sequenced from the same sample in a study of shared clonotypes between healthy human individuals. Measured with immunoSEQ multiplex PCR; TCRdb has only the in-frame clones, and not every one. The sample yields approximately 2.5 million clones, approximately 92% seen once. The source material was naive CD4+ T cells sorted from blood. Subset reported: CD45RA+ positively selected. These TCRs come from a man aged 18 to 29 in good health.

The J gene is TRBJ1-5, the V gene TRBV5-4; 8 nucleotides match TRBD1. Germline CDR1 reads SGHNT; CDR2 reads YYREEE (reference sequence). The CDR3 length is 13 residues. V was clipped by 4 bases and J by 7 bases; unmatched bases: 4. The chain's CDR3 is CASSQGAWQPQHF. The CDR3 DNA sequence: TGTGCCAGCAGCCAGGGGGCTTGGCAGCCCCAGCATTTT.

This clone is a singleton in its sample. The genes are TRBV7-2 and TRBJ1-1; possibly TRBD1 for D (6 bases). The CDR3 contains 15 residues. V was cut by 3 bases and J by 3 bases, with 14 bases left in between. Germline CDR1 reads SGHTA; CDR2 reads FQGNSA. The CDR3 reads CASSLTSDSYTEAFF. The CDR3 DNA follows: TGTGCCAGCAGCTTGACGTCGGACAGTTACACTGAAGCTTTCTTT.

The chain is built from TRBV28 and TRBJ1-5; 9 bases align to TRBD1. Looked up from germline, CDR1 is MDHEN and CDR2 is SYDVKM. CDR3 length: 15 amino acids. V shed 6 bases, J shed 4 bases, and the junction held 7 bases outside the gene matches. CDR3 sequence: CASRTSDRGNQPQHF. DNA of the CDR3: TGTGCCAGCAGGACGTCGGACAGGGGAAATCAGCCCCAGCATTTT.

This clone was detected only a few times. The same CDR3 arises from other DNA sequences in this sample as well. The V gene is TRBV11-2, the J gene TRBJ1-5; D gene ambiguous. V was trimmed by 3 bases and J by 4 bases, leaving 7 bases between them. Germline CDR1 reads SGHAT; CDR2 reads FQNNGV. This CDR3 is 13 amino acids long. The CDR3 loop reads CASSLDGNQPQHF. DNA of the CDR3: TGTGCCAGCAGCTTGGACGGGAATCAGCCCCAGCATTTT. Together with reference TRBV11-2 and TRBJ1-5, the CDR3 gives the full variable domain: EAGVAQSPRYKIIEKRQSVAFWCNPISGHATLYWYQQILGQGPKLLIQFQNNGVVDDSQLPKDRFSAERLKGVDSTLKIQPAKLEDSAVYLCASSLDGNQPQHFGDGTRLSIL.

V usage is TRBV15 and J usage is TRBJ2-3; D gene uncertain. Germline-derived CDR1 and CDR2 are LNHNV and YYDKDF (reference sequence). The CDR3 loop spans 12 amino acids. Trimming took 1 base from V and 6 from J, leaving 5 bases between them. The CDR3 here is CATSRGLDTQYF. The CDR3 bases are TGTGCCACCAGCAGAGGGCTGGATACGCAGTATTTT.

The chain couples TRBV19 to TRBJ2-7, with 7 bases that match TRBD2. The V gene end was trimmed by 3 bases and the J gene end by 4 bases; junction bases not matched to a gene: 3. From germline, CDR1 is LNHDA and CDR2 SQIVND (reference sequence). This CDR3 is built from 13 residues. CDR3 residues: CASSMLSGYEQYF. CDR3 coding DNA: TGTGCCAGTAGTATGCTTAGCGGGTACGAGCAGTACTTC.

V is TRBV7-9 and J is TRBJ2-5; the D gene is possibly TRBD1 (5 bases). This CDR3 contains 14 residues. Germline CDR1 reads SEHNR; CDR2 reads FQNEAQ (reference sequence). V lost 5 bases and J lost 3, with 13 bases in between. The CDR3: CASSPYPREETQYF. Written as DNA, the CDR3 is TGTGCCAGCAGCCCCTACCCCAGGGAAGAGACCCAGTACTTC.

The rearrangement links TRBV7-8 to TRBJ2-1; D tentatively reads TRBD1 or TRBD2 (5 bases each). V dropped 6 bases and J dropped 5 bases, with 17 bases sitting between them. Germline values: CDR1 SGHVS, CDR2 FQNEAQ. The CDR3 is 15 residues long. CDR3 region: CASRHAIGTNNEQFF. In nucleotides, the CDR3 is TGTGCCAGCAGACATGCTATTGGGACCAACAATGAGCAGTTCTTC.

About this clone: The sample holds other DNA sequences that translate to the same CDR3. V is TRBV5-1 and J is TRBJ2-3; the D gene is possibly TRBD2 (6 bases). V was shortened by 0 bases and J by 0 bases, with 8 bases between the two germline ends. CDR3 size: 15 residues. Germline CDR1 and CDR2: SGHRS and YFSETQ. The CDR3 nucleotides read TGCGCCAGCAGCTTGGCGGGGACTAGCACAGATACGCAGTATTTT. This gives the protein CASSLAGTSTDTQYF.

This rearrangement joins TRBV23-1 to TRBJ1-5, with 7 bases matching TRBD1. TRBV23-1 carries the ORF label, with uncertain function. J lost 7 bases, V lost 9 bases, and 21 bases had no gene match. The CDR3 is 17 residues long. The CDR3 sequence is CASTPGVDRDCVQPQHF. Written as DNA, the CDR3 is TGCGCCAGTACCCCAGGGGTAGACAGGGACTGTGTACAGCCCCAGCATTTT.

This rearrangement joins TRBV5-4 to TRBJ2-2; D is unclear. Germline V gene data show CDR1 as SGHNT and CDR2 as YYREEE (reference sequence). The length of the CDR3 is 13 residues. Trimming cost V 1 base and J 6 bases, with 7 bases left between them. CDR3 coding DNA: TGTGCCAGCAGCTTGACGCTCTCCGGGGAGCTGTTTTTT. Its protein is CASSLTLSGELFF. The whole variable domain, filled in from reference TRBV5-4 and TRBJ2-2, reads ETGVTQSPTHLIKTRGQQVTLRCSSQSGHNTVSWYQQALGQGPQFIFQYYREEENGRGNFPPRFSGLQFPNYSSELNVNALELDDSALYLCASSLTLSGELFFGEGSRLTVL.

The chain couples TRBV12-5 to TRBJ2-5; 7 bases align to TRBD2. CDR1 and CDR2 (germline): LGHNT, FRNRAP. The CDR3 contains 14 residues. V lost 8 bases and J lost 2; bases outside the gene matches: 8. The CDR3 DNA follows: TGTGCTAGTCGTTCTAGCGGATTTCAAGAGACCCAGTACTTC. Its translation: CASRSSGFQETQYF.

The chain carries TRBV30 and TRBJ2-3, with 11 bases fitting TRBD2. V shed 8 bases and J 1 base; nucleotides not matched to a gene: 8. Looked up from germline, CDR1 is GTSNPN and CDR2 is SVGIG (reference sequence). This CDR3 comprises 15 residues. The chain's CDR3 is CAQGRGLAGTDTQYF. DNA for the CDR3: TGTGCCCAAGGACGGGGACTAGCGGGCACAGATACGCAGTATTTT.

The gene calls are TRBV7-2 and TRBJ2-2; D remains ambiguous. The CDR3 spans 13 residues. Deletions cut 3 bases from V and 7 bases from J, with 9 bases between. Germline V gives CDR1 SGHTA, CDR2 FQGNSA. CDR3 in DNA: TGTGCCAGCAGCTTCGACTGGAACGGGGAGCTGTTTTTT. This encodes CASSFDWNGELFF.

The chain employs TRBV6-5 and TRBJ1-1, with TRBD1 matching 7 bases. V lost 5 bases, J lost 5 bases, and 8 bases stayed unmatched. The germline V gene has CDR1 MNHEY and CDR2 SVGAGI. The length of the CDR3 is 14 residues. Here the CDR3 DNA reads TGTGCCAGCAGTGCCGGGACAGTCCCAACTGAAGCTTTCTTT. Its protein is CASSAGTVPTEAFF.

This rearrangement joins TRBV11-3 to TRBJ1-4; 9 nucleotides match TRBD1. Germline V gene sequence: CDR1 SGHNT, CDR2 YENEEA. The J segment lost 10 bases and the V segment lost 3 bases, leaving 12 bases of the junction unmatched. The CDR3 consists of 16 residues. CDR3 residues: CASSFQLGTGMRKLFF. DNA of the CDR3: TGTGCCAGCAGCTTCCAGCTCGGGACAGGGATGAGAAAACTGTTTTTT. Complete variable domain (other parts from reference TRBV11-3 and TRBJ1-4): EAGVVQSPRYKIIEKKQPVAFWCNPISGHNTLYWYLQNLGQGPELLIRYENEEAVDDSQLPKDRFSAERLKGVDSTLKIQPAELGDSAVYLCASSFQLGTGMRKLFFGSGTQLSVL.

The chain recombines TRBV9 with TRBJ2-1, with D possibly matching TRBD1 (7 bases). The CDR3 extends over 18 amino acids. CDR1 is SGDLS, CDR2 YYNGEE, per germline. V lost 3 bases to trimming and J lost 1 base, with 20 bases between them. Written as DNA, the CDR3 is TGTGCCAGCAGCGAGGCCCCCCCGACAGGGACTTCCTACAATGAGCAGTTCTTC. Translation: CASSEAPPTGTSYNEQFF. Based on the CDR3 plus reference TRBV9 and TRBJ2-1, the full variable domain is DSGVTQTPKHLITATGQRVTLRCSPRSGDLSVYWYQQSLDQGLQFLIQYYNGEERAKGNILERFSAQQFPDLHSELNLSSLELGDSALYFCASSEAPPTGTSYNEQFFGPGTRLTVL.

This sequence joins TRBV7-2 and TRBJ2-6; D remains ambiguous. The germline V gene has CDR1 SGHTA and CDR2 FQGNSA. The V end was cut by 1 base, the J end by 2 bases, with 6 bases between. The CDR3 runs 15 residues. The CDR3 loop reads CASSLGAAGANVLTF. DNA for the CDR3: TGTGCCAGCAGCTTAGGTGCTGCTGGGGCCAACGTCCTGACTTTC.

The V and J genes are TRBV5-4 and TRBJ1-2; 9 nucleotides agree with TRBD1. The CDR3 sequence is 14 residues long. Germline values: CDR1 SGHNT, CDR2 YYREEE (reference sequence). V trimming: 1 base; J trimming: 3 bases; junction bases outside the gene matches: 1. CDR3 loop: CASSLRTGDYGYTF. The DNA for the CDR3 is TGTGCCAGCAGCTTGCGGACAGGGGACTATGGCTACACCTTC.

V and J are TRBV5-1 and TRBJ1-2, with D hard to call. This CDR3 is 12 amino acids long. CDR1 is SGHRS and CDR2 is YFSETQ in the germline V gene. The V end was cut by 6 bases, the J end by 1 base, with 7 bases between. The CDR3 DNA is TGCGCCAGCACCACGGATAACTATGGCTACACCTTC. Translating gives CASTTDNYGYTF.

The CDR3 protein is CASTWADSTNEKLFF. In DNA form, the CDR3 reads TGTGCCAGCACCTGGGCGGACTCCACAAATGAAAAACTGTTTTTT. This chain joins TRBV2 and TRBJ1-4; D remains unclear. This CDR3 has 15 amino acids. V was trimmed by 7 bases and J by 5 bases, leaving 17 bases between them. CDR1 is SNHLY, CDR2 FYNNEI, per germline.

This chain connects TRBV7-8 to TRBJ2-2, with D unclear. The CDR3 is 15 amino acids. The V and J ends lost 1 base and 2 bases respectively, with 8 bases between them. CDR1 SGHVS and CDR2 FQNEAQ come from the germline V gene. The CDR3 protein is CASSLGRGNTGELFF. The CDR3 DNA reads as TGTGCCAGCAGCTTAGGTCGCGGAAACACCGGGGAGCTGTTTTTT. The full variable domain, with the rest looked up from reference TRBV7-8 and TRBJ2-2, is GAGVSQSPRYKVAKRGQDVALRCDPISGHVSLFWYQQALGQGPEFLTYFQNEAQLDKSGLPSDRFFAERPEGSVSTLKIQRTQQEDSAVYLCASSLGRGNTGELFFGEGSRLTVL.

CDR3 in amino acids: CASSAFSGRAGEQFF. DNA for the CDR3: TGTGCCAGCAGTGCCTTCAGCGGGAGGGCCGGGGAGCAGTTCTTC. The chain combines TRBV25-1 with TRBJ2-1, with 10 bases aligning to TRBD2. With V trimmed by 4 bases and J by 10 bases, 10 bases remained unmatched. The CDR3 has 15 amino acids. CDR1 is MGHDK and CDR2 is SYGVNS in the germline V gene.

This chain uses TRBV9 with TRBJ1-1; the D gene is possibly TRBD1 (6 bases). Germline V lookup: CDR1 SGDLS, CDR2 YYNGEE. The CDR3 spans 14 residues. The V and J ends lost 3 bases and 1 base respectively, with 10 bases between them. CDR3 in amino acids: CASSAQQGNTEAFF. The DNA of the CDR3 is TGTGCCAGCAGCGCCCAACAGGGGAACACTGAAGCTTTCTTT.

This clone was seen just once. CDR3 region: CASIAPGAYGYTF. In DNA, the CDR3 is TGTGCCAGCATTGCGCCGGGAGCCTATGGCTACACCTTC. J is TRBJ1-2 and V is TRBV6-5; no clear D. Germline CDR1 MNHEY, CDR2 SVGAGI. The CDR3 consists of 13 residues. The V end was cut by 7 bases, the J end by 4 bases, with 13 bases between.

This sequence joins TRBV6-1 and TRBJ1-6; D unresolved. V was cut by 6 bases and J by 5 bases, with 14 bases left in between. The germline CDR1 and CDR2 sequences are MNHNS and SASEGT. There are 15 residues in the CDR3. The CDR3 nucleotides read TGTGCCAGCAGCGAACCCAACTTCGATAATTCACCCCTCCACTTT. The encoded protein is CASSEPNFDNSPLHF.

The chain has TRBV6-4 and TRBJ2-3; the D call may be TRBD1 or TRBD2 (6 bases each). The germline gives CDR1 MRHNA, CDR2 SNTAGT. CDR3 size: 14 residues. The V end was cut by 3 bases, the J end by 7 bases, with 14 bases between. The CDR3: CASSERGVDHTQYF. The DNA for the CDR3 is TGTGCCAGCAGTGAGAGGGGGGTCGATCATACGCAGTATTTT.

The CDR3 DNA reads TGTGCCTGGAGTGGTGGGACTAGCGGGAGTTCCTACGAGCAGTACTTC. Its translation is CAWSGGTSGSSYEQYF. The chain is built from TRBV30 and TRBJ2-7; TRBD2 agrees at 14 bases. CDR1 GTSNPN and CDR2 SVGIG come from the germline V gene (reference sequence). CDR3 length: 16 residues. Trimming at V came to 1 base and at J to 1 base, leaving 3 bases not matched to a gene.

V is TRBV9 and J is TRBJ1-2; 10 bases align to TRBD1. The CDR3 runs 17 residues. CDR1 and CDR2 from the germline V gene are SGDLS and YYNGEE. V trimming: 3 bases; J trimming: 2 bases; junction bases outside the gene matches: 10. CDR3 in DNA: TGTGCCAGCAGCGGACGACAGGGGGCCCCTTTCAACTATGGCTACACCTTC. Encoded protein: CASSGRQGAPFNYGYTF.